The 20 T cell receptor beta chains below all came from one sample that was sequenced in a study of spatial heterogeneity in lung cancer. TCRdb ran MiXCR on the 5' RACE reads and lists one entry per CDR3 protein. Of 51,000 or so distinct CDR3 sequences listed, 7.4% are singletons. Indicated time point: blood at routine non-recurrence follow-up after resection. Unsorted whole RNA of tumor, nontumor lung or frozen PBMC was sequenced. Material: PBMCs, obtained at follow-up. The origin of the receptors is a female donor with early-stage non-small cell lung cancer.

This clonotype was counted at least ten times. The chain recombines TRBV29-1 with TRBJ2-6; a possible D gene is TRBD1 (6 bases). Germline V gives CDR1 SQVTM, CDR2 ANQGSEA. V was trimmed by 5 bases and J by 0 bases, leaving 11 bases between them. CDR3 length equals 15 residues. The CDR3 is CSVQTGSSGANVLTF. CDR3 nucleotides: TGCAGCGTTCAAACAGGGAGCTCTGGGGCCAACGTCCTGACTTTC.

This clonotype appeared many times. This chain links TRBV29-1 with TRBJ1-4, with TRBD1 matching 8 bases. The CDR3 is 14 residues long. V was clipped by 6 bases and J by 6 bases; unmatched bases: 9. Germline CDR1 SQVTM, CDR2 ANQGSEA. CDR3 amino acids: CSVRTGWEYEKLFF. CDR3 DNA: TGCAGCGTCAGGACAGGGTGGGAGTATGAAAAACTGTTTTTT. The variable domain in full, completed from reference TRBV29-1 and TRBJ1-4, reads SAVISQKPSRDICQRGTSLTIQCQVDSQVTMMFWYRQQPGQSLTLIATANQGSEATYESGFVIDKFPISRPNLTFSTLTVSNMSPEDSSIYLCSVRTGWEYEKLFFGSGTQLSVL.

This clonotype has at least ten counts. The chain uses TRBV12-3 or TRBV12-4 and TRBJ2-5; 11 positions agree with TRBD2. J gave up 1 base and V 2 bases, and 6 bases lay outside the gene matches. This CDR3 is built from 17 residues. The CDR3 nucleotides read TGTGCCAGCAGTTTATCGGGACTAGCGGCCTTCCAAGAGACCCAGTACTTC. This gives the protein CASSLSGLAAFQETQYF.

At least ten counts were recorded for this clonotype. The CDR3 DNA reads TGTGCCAGCAGTGAATCCGTCCCTTTTTATCATGTGGGCACTGAAGCTTTCTTT. Protein: CASSESVPFYHVGTEAFF. This rearrangement joins TRBV25-1 to TRBJ1-1; the D is unclear. The CDR3 spans 18 residues. V was cut by 1 base and J by 4 bases, with 22 bases left in between. Germline-derived CDR1 and CDR2 are MGHDK and SYGVNS.

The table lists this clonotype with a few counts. CDR3 sequence: CSANRSPDTQYF. CDR3 sequence (DNA): TGCAGTGCTAACAGGAGCCCAGATACGCAGTATTTT. V and J are TRBV20-1 and TRBJ2-3, with a tentative D call TRBD1 (5 bases). The CDR3 extends over 12 amino acids. Germline V CDR1 and CDR2: DFQATT, SNEGSKA (reference sequence). V was pared by 4 bases and J by 4 bases, with 9 bases between.

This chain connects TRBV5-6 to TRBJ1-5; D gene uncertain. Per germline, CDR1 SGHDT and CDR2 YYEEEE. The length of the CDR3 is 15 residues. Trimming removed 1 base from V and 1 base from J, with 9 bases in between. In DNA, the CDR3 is TGTGCCAGCAGCTTGACCAGAGCAAGCAATCAGCCCCAGCATTTT. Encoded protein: CASSLTRASNQPQHF.

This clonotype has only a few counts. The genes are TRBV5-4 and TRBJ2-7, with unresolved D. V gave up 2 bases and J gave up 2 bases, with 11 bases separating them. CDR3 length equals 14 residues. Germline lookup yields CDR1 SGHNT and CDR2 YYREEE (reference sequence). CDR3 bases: TGTGCCAGCAGCTTCAGGAACGCTACCTACGAGCAGTACTTC. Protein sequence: CASSFRNATYEQYF.

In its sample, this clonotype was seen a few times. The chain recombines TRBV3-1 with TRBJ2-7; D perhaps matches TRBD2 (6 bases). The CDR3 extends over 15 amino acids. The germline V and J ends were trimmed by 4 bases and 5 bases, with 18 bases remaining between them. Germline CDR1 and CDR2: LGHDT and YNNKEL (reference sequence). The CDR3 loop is CASSLRGRGTHEQYF. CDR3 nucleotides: TGTGCCAGCAGCCTAAGAGGGCGGGGAACCCACGAGCAGTACTTC.

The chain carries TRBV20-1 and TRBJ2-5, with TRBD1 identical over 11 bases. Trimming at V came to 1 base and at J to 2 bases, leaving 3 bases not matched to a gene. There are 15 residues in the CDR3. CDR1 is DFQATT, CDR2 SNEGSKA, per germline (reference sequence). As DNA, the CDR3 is TGCAGTGCTAGAGCCCGGGACAGGGGGCAAGAGACCCAGTACTTC. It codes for CSARARDRGQETQYF.

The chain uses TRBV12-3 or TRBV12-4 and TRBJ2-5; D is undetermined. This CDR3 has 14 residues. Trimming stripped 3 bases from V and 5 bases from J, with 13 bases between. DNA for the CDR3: TGTGCCAGCAGTTTTTCAAGGCAGAGGGAGACCCAGTACTTC. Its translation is CASSFSRQRETQYF.

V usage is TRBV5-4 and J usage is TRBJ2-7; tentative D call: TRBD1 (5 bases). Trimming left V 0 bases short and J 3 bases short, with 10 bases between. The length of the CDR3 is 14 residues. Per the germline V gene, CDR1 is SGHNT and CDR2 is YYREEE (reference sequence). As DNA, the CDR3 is TGTGCCAGCAGCTTGGAGCCAGGGAACTACGAGCAGTACTTC. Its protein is CASSLEPGNYEQYF.

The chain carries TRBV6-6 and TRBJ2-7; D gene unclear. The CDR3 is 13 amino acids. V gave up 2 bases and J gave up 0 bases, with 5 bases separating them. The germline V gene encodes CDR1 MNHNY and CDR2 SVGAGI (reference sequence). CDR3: CASSYPSSYEQYF. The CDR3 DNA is TGTGCCAGCAGTTACCCGAGCTCCTACGAGCAGTACTTC.

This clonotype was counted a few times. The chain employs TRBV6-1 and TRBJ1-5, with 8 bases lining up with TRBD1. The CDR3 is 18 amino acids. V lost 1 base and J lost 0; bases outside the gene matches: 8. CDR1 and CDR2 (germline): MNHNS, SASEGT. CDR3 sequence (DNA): TGTGCCAGCAGTGAAGGACTACAGGGGGGAACTAGCAATCAGCCCCAGCATTTT. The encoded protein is CASSEGLQGGTSNQPQHF.

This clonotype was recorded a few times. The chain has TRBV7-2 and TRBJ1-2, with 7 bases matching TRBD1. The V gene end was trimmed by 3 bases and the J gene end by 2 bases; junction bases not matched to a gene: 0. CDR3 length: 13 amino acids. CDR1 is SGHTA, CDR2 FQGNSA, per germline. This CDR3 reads CASSLGQNYGYTF. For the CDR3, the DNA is TGTGCCAGCAGCTTGGGACAGAACTATGGCTACACCTTC.

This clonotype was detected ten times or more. CDR3 coding DNA: TGTGCCAGCAGTTACTCGAGAGACCGGACTGGAAACACCATATATTTT. Its protein product is CASSYSRDRTGNTIYF. This sequence joins TRBV6-2 or TRBV6-3 and TRBJ1-3; D gene ambiguous. V lost 0 bases to trimming and J lost 2 bases, with 11 bases between them. This CDR3 contains 16 residues. Germline V gene sequence: CDR1 MNHEY, CDR2 SVGEGT.

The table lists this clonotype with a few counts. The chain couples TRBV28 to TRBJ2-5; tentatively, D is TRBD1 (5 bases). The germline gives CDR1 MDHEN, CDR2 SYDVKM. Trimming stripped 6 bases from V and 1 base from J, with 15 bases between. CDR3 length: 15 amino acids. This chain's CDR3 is CASSQGDKRQETQYF. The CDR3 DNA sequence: TGTGCCAGCAGCCAGGGCGACAAGCGCCAAGAGACCCAGTACTTC.

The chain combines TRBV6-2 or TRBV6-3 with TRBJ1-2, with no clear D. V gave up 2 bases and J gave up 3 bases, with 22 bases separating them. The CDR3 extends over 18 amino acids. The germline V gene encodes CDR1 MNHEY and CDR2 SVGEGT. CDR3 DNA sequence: TGTGCCAGCAGTTACCCCCTCGAGAATCTGAGCCCGGACTATGGCTACACCTTC. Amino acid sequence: CASSYPLENLSPDYGYTF.

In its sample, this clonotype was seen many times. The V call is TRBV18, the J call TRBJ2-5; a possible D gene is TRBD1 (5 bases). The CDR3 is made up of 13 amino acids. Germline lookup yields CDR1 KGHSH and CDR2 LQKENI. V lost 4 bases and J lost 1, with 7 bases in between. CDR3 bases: TGTGCCAGCTCACAGGGGTTCCAAGAGACCCAGTACTTC. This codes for CASSQGFQETQYF.

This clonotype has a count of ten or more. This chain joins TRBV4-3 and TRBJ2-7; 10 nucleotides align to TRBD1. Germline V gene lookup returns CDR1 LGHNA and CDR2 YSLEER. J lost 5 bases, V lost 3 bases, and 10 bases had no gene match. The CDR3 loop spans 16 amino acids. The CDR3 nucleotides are TGCGCCAGCAGCCACACATCGCCGGGACAGGGGAACGAGCAGTACTTC. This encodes CASSHTSPGQGNEQYF.

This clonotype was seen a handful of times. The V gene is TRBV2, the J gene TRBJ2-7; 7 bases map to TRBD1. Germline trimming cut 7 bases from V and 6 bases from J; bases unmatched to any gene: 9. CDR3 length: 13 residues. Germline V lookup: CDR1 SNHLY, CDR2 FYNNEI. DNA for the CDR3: TGTGCCAGCAATCCACAGGGGTTCGGCGAGCAGTACTTC. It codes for CASNPQGFGEQYF.